This TCR beta chain was identified during a study of cytomegalovirus exposure and HLA in healthy donors. Study-wide points: Accounts indicate the classifier identified cytomegalovirus status with strong specificity and sensitivity.

This CDR3 has 15 amino acids. CDR1 and CDR2 (germline): SNHLY, FYNNEI. V shed 6 bases and J 5 bases; nucleotides not matched to a gene: 5. Libraries were prepared by immunoSEQ multiplex PCR; TCRdb keeps only in-frame clonotypes and omits some of them. The data show around 140,000 clones, 94% seen once. For this clone: Its specificity is not known.

The receptor comes from a man between 18 and 29 years old in good health and CMV-seropositive. The specimen sequenced was PBMCs. V usage is TRBV2 and J usage is TRBJ2-2; TRBD2 agrees at 11 bases. CDR3 in amino acids: CASRTSGSGTGELFF. As DNA, the CDR3 is TGTGCCAGCAGAACTAGCGGGAGTGGAACCGGGGAGCTGTTTTTT.